The clone carrying this TCR beta chain occurred a few times. In blood CD8+ and CD4+ T cells, TCR beta underwent sequencing. TEMRA cells were enriched by FACS, and CD4+ and CD8+ T cells were negatively isolated. The CDR3 totals 13 residues. Trimming removed 3 bases from V and 0 bases from J, with 2 bases in between. This record belongs to a study of CD8 T cells in Susac syndrome. RNA in amounts of about 0.45 to 1 ug was reverse transcribed with random hexamers. Amplification of TCR beta CDR3 by immunoSEQ multiplex PCR spanned 54 Vbeta and 13 Jbeta. TCRdb re-called the immunoSEQ multiplex PCR reads with MiXCR, one entry per CDR3 protein. The top ten clones hold roughly 0.16% of a sample with fewer than 200,000 distinct CDR3 sequences, about 95% of them seen once.

Input material: CD8+ T cells from PBMCs. The TCR comes from a human donor with multiple sclerosis. V gene TRBV12-3 or TRBV12-4 combines with J gene TRBJ2-2; D is uncertain. The CDR3 coding sequence is TGTGCCAGCAGTTTTCCGAACACCGGGGAGCTGTTTTTT. Its protein product is CASSFPNTGELFF.